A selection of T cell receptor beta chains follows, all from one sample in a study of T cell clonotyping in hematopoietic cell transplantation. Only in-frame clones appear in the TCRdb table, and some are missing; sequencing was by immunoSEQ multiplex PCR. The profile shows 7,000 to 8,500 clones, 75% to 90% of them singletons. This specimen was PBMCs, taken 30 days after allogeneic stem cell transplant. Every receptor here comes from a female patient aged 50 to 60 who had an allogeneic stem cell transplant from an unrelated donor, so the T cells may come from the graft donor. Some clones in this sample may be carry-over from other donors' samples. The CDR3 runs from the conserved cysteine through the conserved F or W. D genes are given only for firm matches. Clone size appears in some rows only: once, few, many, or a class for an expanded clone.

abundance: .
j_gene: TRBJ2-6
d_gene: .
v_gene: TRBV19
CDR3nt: TGTGCCAGTATAGGGAACTCTGGGGCCAACGTCCTGACTTTC
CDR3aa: CASIGNSGANVLTF

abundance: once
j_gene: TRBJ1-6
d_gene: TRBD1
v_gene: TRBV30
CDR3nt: TGTGCCTGGAGTGTACAGGGGTCACCCAATTCACCCCTCCACTTT
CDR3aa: CAWSVQGSPNSPLHF

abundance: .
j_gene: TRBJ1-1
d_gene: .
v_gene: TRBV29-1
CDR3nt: TGCAGCGTTGTCGTATTTACCACTGAAGCTTTCTTT
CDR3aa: CSVVVFTTEAFF

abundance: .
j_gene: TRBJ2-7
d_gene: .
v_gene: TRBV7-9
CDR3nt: TGTGCCAGCAGCGCGGGACAAAAGCTATACTACGAGCAGTACTTC
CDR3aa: CASSAGQKLYYEQYF

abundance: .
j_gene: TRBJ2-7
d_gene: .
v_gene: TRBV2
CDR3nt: TGTGCCAGCAGTGATACAGGGGCGGGGTACGAGCAGTACTTC
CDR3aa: CASSDTGAGYEQYF

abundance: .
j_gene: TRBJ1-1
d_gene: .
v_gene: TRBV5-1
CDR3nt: TGCGCCAGCAGCTTTTCGCCCCCGGACACTGAAGCTTTCTTT
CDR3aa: CASSFSPPDTEAFF

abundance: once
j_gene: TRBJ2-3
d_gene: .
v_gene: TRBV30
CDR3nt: TGTGCCTGGACTGTGGCTGATACGCAGTATTTT
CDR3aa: CAWTVADTQYF

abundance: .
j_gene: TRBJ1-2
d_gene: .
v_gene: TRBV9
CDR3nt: TGTGCCAGCAGCAGAGAAGGCTCCCTAACGGGCTACACCTTC
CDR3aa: CASSREGSLTGYTF

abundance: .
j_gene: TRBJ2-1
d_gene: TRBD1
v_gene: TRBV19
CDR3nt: TGTGCCAGTAGTATAGATCCGACAGGGAAGACCTACAATGAGCAGTTCTTC
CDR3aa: CASSIDPTGKTYNEQFF

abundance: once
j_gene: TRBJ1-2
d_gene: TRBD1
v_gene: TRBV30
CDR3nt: TGTGCCTGGGGCGACAGGGCAAATGGCTACACCTTC
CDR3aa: CAWGDRANGYTF

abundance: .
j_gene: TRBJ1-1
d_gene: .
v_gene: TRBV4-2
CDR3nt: TGTGCCAGCAGCCGCACAGCGAACACTGAAGCTTTCTTT
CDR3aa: CASSRTANTEAFF

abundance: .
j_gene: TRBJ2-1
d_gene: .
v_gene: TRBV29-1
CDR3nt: TGCAGCGTTGATTCCGGACAGAACCCAACCTACAATGAGCAGTTCTTC
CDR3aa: CSVDSGQNPTYNEQFF

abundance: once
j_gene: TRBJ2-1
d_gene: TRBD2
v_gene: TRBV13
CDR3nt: TGTGCCAGCAGCTCCAACCCCGGGACTAGCGGGAGAATTGAGCAGTTCTTC
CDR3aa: CASSSNPGTSGRIEQFF

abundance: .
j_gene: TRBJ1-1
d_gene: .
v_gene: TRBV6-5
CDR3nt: TGTGCCAGCAGTTACTCGTCAAGGGCCACTGAAGCTTTCTTT
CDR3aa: CASSYSSRATEAFF

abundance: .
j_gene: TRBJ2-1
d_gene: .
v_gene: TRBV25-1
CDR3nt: TGTGCCAGCACCCCCGTTTACAGTAACAATGAGCAGTTCTTC
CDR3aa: CASTPVYSNNEQFF

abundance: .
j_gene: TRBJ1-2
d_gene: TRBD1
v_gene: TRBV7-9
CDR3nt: TGTGCCAGCTTACCAACAGGGGACGACGGCTACACCTTC
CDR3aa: CASLPTGDDGYTF

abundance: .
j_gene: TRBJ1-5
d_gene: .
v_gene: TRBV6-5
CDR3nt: TGTGCCAGCAGTGACTCTAGCAATCAGCCCCAGCATTTT
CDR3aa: CASSDSSNQPQHF

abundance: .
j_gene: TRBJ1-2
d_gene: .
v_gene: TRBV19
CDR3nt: TGTGCCAGCCATCCAGGGAATTATGGCTACACCTTC
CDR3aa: CASHPGNYGYTF

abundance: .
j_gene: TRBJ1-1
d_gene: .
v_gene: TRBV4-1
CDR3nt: TGCGCCAGCAGCCAAGATTCGGCAGGCTCCGCCGGGAACACTGAAGCTTTCTTT
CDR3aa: CASSQDSAGSAGNTEAFF

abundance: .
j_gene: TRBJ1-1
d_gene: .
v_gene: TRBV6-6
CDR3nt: TGTGCCAGCAGTTACTCATGGGGAAGGACTGAAGCTTTCTTT
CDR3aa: CASSYSWGRTEAFF

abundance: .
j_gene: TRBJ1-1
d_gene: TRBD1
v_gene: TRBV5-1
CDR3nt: TGCGCCAGCAGCCGCAGCTTCTCTACAGGGGTGGGATGGAACACTGAAGCTTTCTTT
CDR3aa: CASSRSFSTGVGWNTEAFF

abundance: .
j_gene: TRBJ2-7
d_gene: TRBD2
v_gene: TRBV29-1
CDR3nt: TGCAGCGTTGGACTAGCGGGAGCCTCCTACGAGCAGTACTTC
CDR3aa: CSVGLAGASYEQYF

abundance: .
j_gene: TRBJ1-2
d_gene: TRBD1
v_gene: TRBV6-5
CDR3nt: TGTGCCAGCACCCAAACGACAGGGGGCGCATATGGCTACACCTTC
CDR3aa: CASTQTTGGAYGYTF

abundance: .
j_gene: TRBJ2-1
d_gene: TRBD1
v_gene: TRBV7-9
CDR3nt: TGTGCCAGCAGCGGTGACAGGGTATCCTACAATGAGCAGTTCTTC
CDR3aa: CASSGDRVSYNEQFF

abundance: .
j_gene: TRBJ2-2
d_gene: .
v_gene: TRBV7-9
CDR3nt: TGTGCCAGCAGCTTGGGGTCCGGGGAGCTGTTTTTT
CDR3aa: CASSLGSGELFF

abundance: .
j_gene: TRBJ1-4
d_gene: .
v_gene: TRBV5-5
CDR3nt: TGTGCCAGCAGCTTGGCCGCGTACGTGCTCCCGACAGGCTCGGAAAAACTGTTTTTT
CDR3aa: CASSLAAYVLPTGSEKLFF

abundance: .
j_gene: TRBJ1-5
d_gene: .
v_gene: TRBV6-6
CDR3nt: TGTGCCAGCAGTTTGGAAAGGGTAGGCCTAAGGCCCCAGCATTTT
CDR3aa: CASSLERVGLRPQHF

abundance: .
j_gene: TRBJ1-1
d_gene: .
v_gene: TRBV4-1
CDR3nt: TGCGCCAGCAGCCGGCGTGGGGGCGGGAACACTGAAGCTTTCTTT
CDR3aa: CASSRRGGGNTEAFF

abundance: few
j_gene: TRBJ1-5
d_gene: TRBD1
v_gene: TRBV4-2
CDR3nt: TGTGCCAGCAGCCGGGACAGGGGGACCTTTGGTCAGCCCCAGCATTTT
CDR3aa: CASSRDRGTFGQPQHF

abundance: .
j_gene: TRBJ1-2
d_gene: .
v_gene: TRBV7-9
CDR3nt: TGTGCCAGCAGCCCTGGAGGGGAGGGAAATGGCTACACCTTC
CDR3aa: CASSPGGEGNGYTF

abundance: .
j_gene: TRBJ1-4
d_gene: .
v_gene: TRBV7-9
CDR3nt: TGTGCCAGCAGCTTAGGTGTCGGGGGCGAGCATGAAAAACTGTTTTTT
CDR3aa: CASSLGVGGEHEKLFF

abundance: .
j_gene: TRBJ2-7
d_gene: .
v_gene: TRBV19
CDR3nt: TGTGCCAGTAGTATTACAGGGAACGAGCAGTACTTC
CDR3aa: CASSITGNEQYF

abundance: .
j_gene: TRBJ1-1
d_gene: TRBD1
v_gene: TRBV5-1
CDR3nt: TGCGCCAGCAGCTTGGACCCAGGGGGGACTGAAGCTTTCTTT
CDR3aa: CASSLDPGGTEAFF

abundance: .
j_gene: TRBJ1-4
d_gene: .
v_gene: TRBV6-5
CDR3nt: TGTGCCAGCAGTTACAACGGGGCTAATGAAAAACTGTTTTTT
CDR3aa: CASSYNGANEKLFF

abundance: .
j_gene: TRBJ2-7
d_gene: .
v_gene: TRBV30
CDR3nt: TGTGCCGCGGACGGTGAGCTCTCCTACGAGCAGTACTTC
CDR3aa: CAADGELSYEQYF

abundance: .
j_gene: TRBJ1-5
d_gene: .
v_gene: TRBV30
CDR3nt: TGTGCCTGGACCCAGGACAGCAATCAGCCCCAGCATTTT
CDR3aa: CAWTQDSNQPQHF

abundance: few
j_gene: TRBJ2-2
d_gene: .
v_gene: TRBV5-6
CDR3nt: TGTGCCAGCAGCTGGAGTTCCGGGGAGCTGTTTTTT
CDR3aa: CASSWSSGELFF

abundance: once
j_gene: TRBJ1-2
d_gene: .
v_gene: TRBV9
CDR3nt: TGTGCCAGCAGCGTAGTTGGATCGGACGGCTACACCTTC
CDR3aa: CASSVVGSDGYTF

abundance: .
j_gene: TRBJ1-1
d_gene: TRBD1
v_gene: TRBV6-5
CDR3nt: TGTGCCAGCAGTTACAACAGGGGTACTGAAGCTTTCTTT
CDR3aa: CASSYNRGTEAFF

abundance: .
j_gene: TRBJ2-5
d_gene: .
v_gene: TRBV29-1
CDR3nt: TGCAGCGCAACCGACCACACTAGTAAGCAAGAGACCCAATACTTC
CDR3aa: CSATDHTSKQETQYF

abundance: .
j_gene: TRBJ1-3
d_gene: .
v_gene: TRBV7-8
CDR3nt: TGTGCCAGCAGCTCCGGCTACTTGCAGTTCTCTGGAAACACCATATATTTT
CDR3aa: CASSSGYLQFSGNTIYF

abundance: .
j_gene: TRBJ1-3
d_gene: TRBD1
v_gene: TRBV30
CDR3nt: TGTGCCTGTGCAGGGGGCTACGGAAACACCATATATTTT
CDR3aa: CACAGGYGNTIYF

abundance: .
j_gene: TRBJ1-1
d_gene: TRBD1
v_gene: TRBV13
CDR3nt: TGTGCCAGCAGCTTGAGGACAGGTTGGACTGAAGCTTTCTTT
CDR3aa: CASSLRTGWTEAFF

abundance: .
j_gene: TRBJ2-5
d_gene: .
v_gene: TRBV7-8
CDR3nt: TGTGCCAGCTCTGGGGATAGGGGGGAGACCCAGTACTTC
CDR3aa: CASSGDRGETQYF

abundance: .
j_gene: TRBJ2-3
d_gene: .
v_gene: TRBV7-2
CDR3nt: TGTGCCAGCAGCTTAGCCCACAGAAGCACAGATACGCAGTATTTT
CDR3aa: CASSLAHRSTDTQYF

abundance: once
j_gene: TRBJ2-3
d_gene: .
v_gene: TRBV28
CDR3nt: TGTGCCAGCAGTCCCGACAGCCTCACAGATACGCAGTATTTT
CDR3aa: CASSPDSLTDTQYF

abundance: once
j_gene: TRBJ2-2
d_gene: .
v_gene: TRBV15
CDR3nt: TGTGCCACCAGCAGAGATAGAGTAGCCACCGGGGAGCTGTTTTTT
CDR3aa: CATSRDRVATGELFF

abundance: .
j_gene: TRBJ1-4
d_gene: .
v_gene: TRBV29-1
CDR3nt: TGCAGCGTTGGGTCCTTTGGAACTAATGAAAAACTGTTTTTT
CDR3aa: CSVGSFGTNEKLFF

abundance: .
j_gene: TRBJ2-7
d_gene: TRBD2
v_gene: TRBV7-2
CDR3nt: TGTGCCAGCAGCTTAGCCAGCGGGAGAAACGAGCAGTACTTC
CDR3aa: CASSLASGRNEQYF

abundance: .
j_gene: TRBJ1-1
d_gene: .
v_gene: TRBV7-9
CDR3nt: TGTGCCAGCAGCTTAGGAGCGAACACTGAAGCTTTCTTT
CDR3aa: CASSLGANTEAFF

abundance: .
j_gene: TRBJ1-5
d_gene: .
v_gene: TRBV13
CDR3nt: TGTGCCAGCAGCTTAAGGGGCAGCTCCAATCAGCCCCAGCATTTT
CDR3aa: CASSLRGSSNQPQHF

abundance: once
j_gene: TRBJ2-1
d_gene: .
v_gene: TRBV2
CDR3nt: TGTGCCAGCAGACAGGGTAGGAATGAGCAGTTCTTC
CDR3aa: CASRQGRNEQFF

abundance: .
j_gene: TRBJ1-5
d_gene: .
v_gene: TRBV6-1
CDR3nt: TGTGCCAGCTCCGGGACTTTCTCCAATCAGCCCCAGCATTTT
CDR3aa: CASSGTFSNQPQHF

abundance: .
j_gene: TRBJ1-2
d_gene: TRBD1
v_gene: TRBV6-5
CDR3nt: TGTGCCAGCAGTTACTCAGGACAGGGGAGCTTCTATGGCTACACCTTC
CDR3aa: CASSYSGQGSFYGYTF

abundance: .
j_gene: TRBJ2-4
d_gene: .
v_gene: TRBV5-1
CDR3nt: TGCGCCAGCAGCTTGAGCAGGGGTCGAGACATTCAGTACTTC
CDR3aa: CASSLSRGRDIQYF